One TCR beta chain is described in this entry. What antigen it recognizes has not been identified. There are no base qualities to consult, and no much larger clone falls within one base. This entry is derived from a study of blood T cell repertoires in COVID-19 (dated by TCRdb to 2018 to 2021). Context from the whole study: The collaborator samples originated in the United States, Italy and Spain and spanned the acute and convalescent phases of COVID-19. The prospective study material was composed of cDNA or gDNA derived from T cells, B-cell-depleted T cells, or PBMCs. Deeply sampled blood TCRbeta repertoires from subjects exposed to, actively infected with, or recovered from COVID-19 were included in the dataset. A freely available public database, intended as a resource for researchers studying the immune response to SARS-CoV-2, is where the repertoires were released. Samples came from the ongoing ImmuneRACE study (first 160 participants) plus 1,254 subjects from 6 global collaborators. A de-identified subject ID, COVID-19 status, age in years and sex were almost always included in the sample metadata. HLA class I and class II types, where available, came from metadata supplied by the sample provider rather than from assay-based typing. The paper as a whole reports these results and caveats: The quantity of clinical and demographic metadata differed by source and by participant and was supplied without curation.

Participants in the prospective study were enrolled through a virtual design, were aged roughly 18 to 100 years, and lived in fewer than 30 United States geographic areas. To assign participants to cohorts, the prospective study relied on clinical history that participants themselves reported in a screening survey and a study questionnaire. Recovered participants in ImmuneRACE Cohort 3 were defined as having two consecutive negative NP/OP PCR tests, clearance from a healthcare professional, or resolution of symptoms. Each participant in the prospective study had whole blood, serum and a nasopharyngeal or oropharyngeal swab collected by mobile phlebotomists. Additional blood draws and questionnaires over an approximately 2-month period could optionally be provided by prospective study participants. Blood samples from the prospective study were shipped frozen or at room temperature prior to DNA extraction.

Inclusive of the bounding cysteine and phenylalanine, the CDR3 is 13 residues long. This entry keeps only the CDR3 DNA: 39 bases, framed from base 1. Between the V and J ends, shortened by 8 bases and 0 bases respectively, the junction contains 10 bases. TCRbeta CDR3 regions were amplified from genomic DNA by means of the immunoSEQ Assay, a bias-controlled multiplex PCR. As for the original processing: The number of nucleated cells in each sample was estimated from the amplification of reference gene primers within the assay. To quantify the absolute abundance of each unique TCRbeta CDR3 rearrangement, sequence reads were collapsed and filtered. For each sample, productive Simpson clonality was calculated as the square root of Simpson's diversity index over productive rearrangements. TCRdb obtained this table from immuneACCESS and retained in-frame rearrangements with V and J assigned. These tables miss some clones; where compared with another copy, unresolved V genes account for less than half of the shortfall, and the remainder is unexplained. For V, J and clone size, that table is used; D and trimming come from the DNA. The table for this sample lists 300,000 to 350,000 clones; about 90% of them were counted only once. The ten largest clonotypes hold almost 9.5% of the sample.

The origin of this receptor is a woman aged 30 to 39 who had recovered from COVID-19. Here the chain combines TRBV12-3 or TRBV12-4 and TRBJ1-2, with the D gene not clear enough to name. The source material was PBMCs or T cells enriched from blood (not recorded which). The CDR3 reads CASAERANYGYTF. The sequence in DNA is TGTGCCAGCGCCGAAAGAGCTAACTATGGCTACACCTTC.